The 3 T cell receptor beta chains listed next were all sequenced from one sample in a study of cytomegalovirus exposure and HLA in healthy donors (TCRdb year 2017). To prepare the library, the immunoSEQ multiplex PCR assay was applied. The multiplex PCR relied on a mix of 60 forward primers for TCR Vbeta segments and 13 reverse primers for TCR Jbeta segments. Entries here come from immuneACCESS through TCRdb and include only in-frame sequences with V and J called. Some clones fail to appear in such tables; in the studies checked, an unresolved V gene covers under half of the shortfall, and the cause of the remainder is unknown. The table of this sample itemizes 20,000 to 25,000 clones. 22% of the sample is in the top ten clones. Sequenced material: PBMCs. The receptors come from a man in his sixties in good health and CMV-seropositive.

V is TRBV19 and J is TRBJ2-2; D is unclear. The CDR3 spans 12 residues. The ends were cut back, 0 bases at V and 7 bases at J, with 3 bases in the middle. CDR1 LNHDA and CDR2 SQIVND come from the germline V gene (reference sequence). The CDR3 reads CASSIDLGELFF. The CDR3 bases are TGTGCCAGTAGTATAGACCTCGGGGAGCTGTTTTTT.

The chain links TRBV2 to TRBJ2-3; D unclear. CDR1 and CDR2 from the germline V gene are SNHLY and FYNNEI. V was clipped by 7 bases and J by 2 bases, with 7 bases between them. The CDR3 length is 12 residues. The CDR3 DNA sequence: TGTGCCAGCACCCAGAACACAGATACGCAGTATTTT. Translation: CASTQNTDTQYF.

On this clone: The same CDR3 can be traced to other DNA sequences in this sample. The chain is built from TRBV18 and TRBJ2-7, with TRBD2 matching over 7 bases. The ends lost 6 bases at V and 2 bases at J; junction bases unmatched: 10. The CDR3 is made up of 15 amino acids. CDR1 is KGHSH and CDR2 is LQKENI in the germline V gene. The CDR3 sequence is CASSLSGDSTYEQYF. In nucleotides, the CDR3 is TGTGCCAGCTCCCTGAGCGGGGACTCGACCTACGAGCAGTACTTC.